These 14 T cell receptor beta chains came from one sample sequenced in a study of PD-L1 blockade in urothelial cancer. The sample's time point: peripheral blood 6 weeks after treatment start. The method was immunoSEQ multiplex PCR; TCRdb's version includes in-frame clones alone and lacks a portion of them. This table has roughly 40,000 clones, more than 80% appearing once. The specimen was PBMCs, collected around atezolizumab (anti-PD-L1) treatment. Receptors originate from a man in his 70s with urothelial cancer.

CDR3: CAWSVVRLPNTGELFF. The CDR3 DNA is TGTGCCTGGAGTGTAGTCCGACTCCCGAACACCGGGGAGCTGTTTTTT. The chain couples TRBV30 to TRBJ2-2, with unresolved D. The germline gives CDR1 GTSNPN, CDR2 SVGIG (reference sequence). CDR3 size: 16 residues. V was pared by 0 bases and J by 0 bases, with 11 bases between.

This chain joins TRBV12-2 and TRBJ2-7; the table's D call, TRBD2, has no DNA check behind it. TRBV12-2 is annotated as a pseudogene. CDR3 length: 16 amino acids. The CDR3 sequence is CASRPRTSGRSYEQYF. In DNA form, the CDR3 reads TGTGCAAGTCGCCCCAGGACTAGCGGGAGGTCCTACGAGCAGTACTTC.

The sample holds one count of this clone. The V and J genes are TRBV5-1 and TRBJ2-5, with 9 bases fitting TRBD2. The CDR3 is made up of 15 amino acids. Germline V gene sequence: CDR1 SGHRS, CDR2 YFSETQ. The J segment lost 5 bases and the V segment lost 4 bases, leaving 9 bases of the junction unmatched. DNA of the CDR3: TGCGCCAGCAGCCCTCTCGCGGGAGGGGGGGAGACCCAGTACTTC. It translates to CASSPLAGGGETQYF.

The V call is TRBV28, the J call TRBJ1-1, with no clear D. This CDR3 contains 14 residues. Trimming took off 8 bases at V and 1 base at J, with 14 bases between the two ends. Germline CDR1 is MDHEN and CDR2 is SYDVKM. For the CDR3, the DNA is TGTGCCAGCCGAGAGACACCTCCGAACACTGAAGCTTTCTTT. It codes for CASRETPPNTEAFF.

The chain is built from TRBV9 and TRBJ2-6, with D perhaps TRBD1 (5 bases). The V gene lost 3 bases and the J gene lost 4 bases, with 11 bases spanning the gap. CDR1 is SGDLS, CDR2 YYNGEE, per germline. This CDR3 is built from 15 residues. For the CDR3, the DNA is TGTGCCAGCAGCGCCCAGGGTTCAGGGGCCAACGTCCTGACTTTC. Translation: CASSAQGSGANVLTF.

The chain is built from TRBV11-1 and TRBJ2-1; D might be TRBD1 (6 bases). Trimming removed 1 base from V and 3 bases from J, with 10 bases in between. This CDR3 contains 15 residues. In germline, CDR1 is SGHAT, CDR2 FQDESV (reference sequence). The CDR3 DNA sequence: TGTGCCAGCAGCTTAGAAGGGGGTGTCTACAATGAGCAGTTCTTC. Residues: CASSLEGGVYNEQFF.

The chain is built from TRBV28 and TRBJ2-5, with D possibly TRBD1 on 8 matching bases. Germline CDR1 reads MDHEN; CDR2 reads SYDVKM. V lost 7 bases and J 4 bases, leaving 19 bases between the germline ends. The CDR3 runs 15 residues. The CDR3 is CASTDRTGRGETQYF. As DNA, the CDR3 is TGTGCCAGCACCGATCGGACAGGGAGGGGAGAGACCCAGTACTTC.

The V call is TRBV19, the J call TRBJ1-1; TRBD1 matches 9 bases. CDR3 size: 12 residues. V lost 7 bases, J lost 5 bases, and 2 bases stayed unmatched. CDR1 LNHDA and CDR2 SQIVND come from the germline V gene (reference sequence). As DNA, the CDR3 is TGTGCCAGTACCGGACAGGGGACTGAAGCTTTCTTT. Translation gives CASTGQGTEAFF.

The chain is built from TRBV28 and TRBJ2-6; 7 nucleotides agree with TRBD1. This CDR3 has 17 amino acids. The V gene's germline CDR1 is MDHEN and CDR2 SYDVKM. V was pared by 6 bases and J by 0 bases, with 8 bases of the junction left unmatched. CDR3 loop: CASSANQGVSGANVLTF. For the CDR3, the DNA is TGTGCCAGCAGCGCAAATCAGGGGGTCTCTGGGGCCAACGTCCTGACTTTC.

This CDR3 is CASSTGTGRVANEKLFF. CDR3 nucleotide sequence: TGCGCCAGCAGCACCGGGACAGGGAGAGTGGCTAATGAAAAACTGTTTTTT. The chain carries TRBV5-1 and TRBJ1-4; 9 nucleotides line up with TRBD1. The J segment lost 3 bases and the V segment lost 4 bases, leaving 10 bases of the junction unmatched. CDR1 is SGHRS and CDR2 is YFSETQ in the germline V gene. The CDR3 is 17 amino acids. Variable domain in full (rest from reference TRBV5-1 and TRBJ1-4): KAGVTQTPRYLIKTRGQQVTLSCSPISGHRSVSWYQQTPGQGLQFLFEYFSETQRNKGNFPGRFSGRQFSNSRSEMNVSTLELGDSALYLCASSTGTGRVANEKLFFGSGTQLSVL.

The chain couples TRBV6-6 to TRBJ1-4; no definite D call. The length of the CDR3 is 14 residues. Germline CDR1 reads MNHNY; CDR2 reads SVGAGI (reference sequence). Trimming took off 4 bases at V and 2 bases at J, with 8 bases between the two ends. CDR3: CASSSPLTNEKLFF. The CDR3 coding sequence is TGTGCCAGCAGTTCCCCTTTGACTAATGAAAAACTGTTTTTT.

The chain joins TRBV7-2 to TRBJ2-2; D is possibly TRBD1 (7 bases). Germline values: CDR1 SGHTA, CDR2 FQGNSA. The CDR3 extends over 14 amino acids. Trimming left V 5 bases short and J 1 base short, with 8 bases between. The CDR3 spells CASSQGGNTGELFF. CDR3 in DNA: TGTGCCAGCAGCCAGGGGGGGAACACCGGGGAGCTGTTTTTT.

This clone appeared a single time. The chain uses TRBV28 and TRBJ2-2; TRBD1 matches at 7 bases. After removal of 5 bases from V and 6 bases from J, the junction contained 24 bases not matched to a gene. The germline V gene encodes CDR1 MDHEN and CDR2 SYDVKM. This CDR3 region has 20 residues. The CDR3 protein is CASSLFRGWGTALGPGELFF. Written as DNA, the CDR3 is TGTGCCAGCAGTCTTTTTAGGGGATGGGGGACAGCTTTAGGTCCCGGGGAGCTGTTTTTT.

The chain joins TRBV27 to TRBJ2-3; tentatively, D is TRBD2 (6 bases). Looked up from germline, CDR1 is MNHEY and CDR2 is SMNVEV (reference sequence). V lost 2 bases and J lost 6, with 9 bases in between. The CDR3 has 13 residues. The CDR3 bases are TGTGCCAGCAGTTTACGGAGGGCCGATACGCAGTATTTT. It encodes CASSLRRADTQYF.